This T cell receptor beta chain was obtained from a study of regulatory T cells in long-lasting Graves disease. Study-wide findings and caveats: The study found TRBV28, TRBJ1-2 and TRBJ2-5 favored in persistent disease.

On this clonotype itself: Its specificity is not known.

Between the trimmed V and J ends, which lost 5 bases and 9 bases, there was a span of 17 bases. This CDR3 comprises 13 residues. The germline CDR1 and CDR2 sequences are DFQATT and SNEGSKA (reference sequence). For TCR beta, libraries came from iRepertoire HTBI primers and Arm-PCR of CDR3 regions. Study processing details: The samples yielded roughly 60 TRBV and roughly 15 TRBJ segments. TCRdb re-derived calls from the multiplex PCR reads in MiXCR, one entry per CDR3 protein. TCRdb assigned the V and J calls; the authors' analysis was not used. This repertoire shows around 400,000 distinct CDR3 sequences, around 23% found once; its top ten account for approximately 27%. Time point given: persistent/refractory GD, antithyroid drugs over 5 years with positive TRAb. The TCR library was made from RNA extracted from PBMCs. Xi'an, China, was home to the endocrinology department that provided patients.

The receptor was isolated from a woman in her thirties or forties with Graves disease. The sequences come from peripheral blood mononuclear cells (PBMCs), collected when the disease was refractory, from a patient treated with antithyroid drugs. The gene calls are TRBV20-1 and TRBJ2-1, with a possible D match to TRBD2 (6 bases). The DNA of the CDR3 is TGCAGTGCTCCGCTTGCGGGGTGGGGTGAGCAGTTCTTC. Encoded protein: CSAPLAGWGEQFF.